These T cell receptor beta chains were read from a single sample in a study of cytotoxic CD8 clonotypes in ibrutinib-treated CLL. This table comes from immunoSEQ multiplex PCR, and its TCRdb copy is limited to in-frame clones, with some not included. The data contain under 300,000 clones, approximately 79% of them singletons. This sample comprised PBMCs, obtained at disease progression, from a patient treated with ibrutinib. Receptor source: a human donor with chronic lymphocytic leukemia. Each CDR3 is given with its conserved first and last residue. Each record gives: J gene, V gene, clone size, D gene, CDR3 DNA, CDR3 protein. D genes are given only for firm matches. Clone size is given for some rows only: seen once, a few or many times, or a class if the clone is expanded.

J gene: TRBJ2-7
V gene: TRBV29-1
clone size: -
D gene: TRBD1
CDR3 DNA: TGCAGCGTTGATACGGGACAGGGGGGCTACGAGCAGTACTTC
CDR3 protein: CSVDTGQGGYEQYF

J gene: TRBJ2-5
V gene: TRBV5-1
clone size: -
D gene: TRBD2
CDR3 DNA: TGCGCCAGCAGCTCTACTAGCGGGGGGGCCCCAGAGACCCAGTACTTC
CDR3 protein: CASSSTSGGAPETQYF

J gene: TRBJ1-5
V gene: TRBV6-5
clone size: -
D gene: -
CDR3 DNA: TGTGCCAGCAGTTACTCGCCAGGGAGGCATCAGCCCCAGCATTTT
CDR3 protein: CASSYSPGRHQPQHF

J gene: TRBJ2-7
V gene: TRBV7-2
clone size: -
D gene: -
CDR3 DNA: TGTGCCAGCAGCTTAGATGTATCAAGCTCCTACGAGCAGTACTTC
CDR3 protein: CASSLDVSSSYEQYF

J gene: TRBJ2-7
V gene: TRBV13
clone size: -
D gene: -
CDR3 DNA: TGTGCCAGCAGCTTAGGCCCTCGGGACGAGCAGTACTTC
CDR3 protein: CASSLGPRDEQYF

J gene: TRBJ2-2
V gene: TRBV9
clone size: -
D gene: -
CDR3 DNA: TGTGCCAGCAGCGTAGCCCCCGACACCGGGGAGCTGTTTTTT
CDR3 protein: CASSVAPDTGELFF

J gene: TRBJ2-1
V gene: TRBV29-1
clone size: -
D gene: -
CDR3 DNA: TGCAGCGTTGCCAGGGGGGGGATTAGTGGGCAGTTCTTC
CDR3 protein: CSVARGGISGQFF

J gene: TRBJ2-3
V gene: TRBV7-6
clone size: -
D gene: -
CDR3 DNA: TGTGCCAGCAGCTTAGCACCACTAGCTCGTAGCACAGATACGCAGTATTTT
CDR3 protein: CASSLAPLARSTDTQYF

J gene: TRBJ2-7
V gene: TRBV4-3
clone size: -
D gene: TRBD2
CDR3 DNA: TGCGCCAGCAGCCAAGATAATAGACTAGCGGGAGTCGGGGAGCAGTACTTC
CDR3 protein: CASSQDNRLAGVGEQYF

J gene: TRBJ2-1
V gene: TRBV2
clone size: many
D gene: -
CDR3 DNA: TGTGCCAGCAGCGCAGGTCCCTTGCAGTTCTTC
CDR3 protein: CASSAGPLQFF

J gene: TRBJ2-1
V gene: TRBV20-1
clone size: -
D gene: -
CDR3 DNA: TGCAGTGCTATTTTAGGACCCGAGCAGTTCTTC
CDR3 protein: CSAILGPEQFF

J gene: TRBJ1-2
V gene: TRBV4-1
clone size: -
D gene: -
CDR3 DNA: TGCGCCAGCAGCCGGGGGACAAGCGGCCACTATGGCTACACCTTC
CDR3 protein: CASSRGTSGHYGYTF

J gene: TRBJ2-7
V gene: TRBV7-2
clone size: few
D gene: -
CDR3 DNA: TGTGCCAGCAGCCCTAGTACCTACGAGCAGTACTTC
CDR3 protein: CASSPSTYEQYF

J gene: TRBJ1-1
V gene: TRBV5-6
clone size: once
D gene: -
CDR3 DNA: TGTGCCAGCAGCCGTCCCTCCCTGATGAACACTGAAGCTTTCTTT
CDR3 protein: CASSRPSLMNTEAFF

J gene: TRBJ2-1
V gene: TRBV4-1
clone size: -
D gene: -
CDR3 DNA: TGCGCCAGCAGCCAAGAGGGCAGGGTCGATGAGCAGTTCTTC
CDR3 protein: CASSQEGRVDEQFF

J gene: TRBJ2-1
V gene: TRBV10-3
clone size: -
D gene: TRBD2
CDR3 DNA: TGTGCCATCAGTGGCCTAGCGGGGTCTAATGAGCAGTTCTTC
CDR3 protein: CAISGLAGSNEQFF

J gene: TRBJ2-6
V gene: TRBV4-2
clone size: -
D gene: TRBD1
CDR3 DNA: TGTGCCAGCAGCTATAGGGACAGAATCTACGACCGCTCTGGGGCCAACGTCCTGACTTTC
CDR3 protein: CASSYRDRIYDRSGANVLTF

J gene: TRBJ2-2
V gene: TRBV4-1
clone size: -
D gene: -
CDR3 DNA: TGCGCCAGCAGCCAACCCACGGGGGTCACCGGGGAGCTGTTTTTT
CDR3 protein: CASSQPTGVTGELFF

J gene: TRBJ1-1
V gene: TRBV20-1
clone size: few
D gene: -
CDR3 DNA: TGCAGTGTTCCTATCGGGGAGAAAGCTTTCTTT
CDR3 protein: CSVPIGEKAFF

J gene: TRBJ2-7
V gene: TRBV10-3
clone size: -
D gene: -
CDR3 DNA: TGTGCCATCAGGTCCCTCCGGGACGAAGTCTCCGAGCAGTACTTC
CDR3 protein: CAIRSLRDEVSEQYF

J gene: TRBJ2-5
V gene: TRBV25-1
clone size: -
D gene: -
CDR3 DNA: TGTGCCAGCAGTGAATTTGGGGGACAAGAGACCCAGTACTTC
CDR3 protein: CASSEFGGQETQYF

J gene: TRBJ1-1
V gene: TRBV19
clone size: -
D gene: -
CDR3 DNA: TGTGCCAGTAGTGCGGACAGTATGAACACTGAAGCTTTCTTT
CDR3 protein: CASSADSMNTEAFF

J gene: TRBJ2-7
V gene: TRBV4-1
clone size: -
D gene: TRBD2
CDR3 DNA: TGCGCCAGCAGCCAAGATAAAGGGGGACTAGCGGGAATTTACGAGCAGTACTTC
CDR3 protein: CASSQDKGGLAGIYEQYF

J gene: TRBJ1-5
V gene: TRBV19
clone size: -
D gene: -
CDR3 DNA: TGTGCCAGTAGTACCCATAGGAGCGGACACGGGGAGCCCCAGCATTTT
CDR3 protein: CASSTHRSGHGEPQHF

J gene: TRBJ2-7
V gene: TRBV5-5
clone size: -
D gene: TRBD2
CDR3 DNA: TGTGCCAGCAGTATGGGGTTAGCGGGAGGCTACGAGCAGTACTTC
CDR3 protein: CASSMGLAGGYEQYF

J gene: TRBJ1-5
V gene: TRBV28
clone size: -
D gene: -
CDR3 DNA: TGTGCCAGCAGTTTACTCGTCGTGCGGGGCCGGAGCAATCAGCCCCAGCATTTT
CDR3 protein: CASSLLVVRGRSNQPQHF

J gene: TRBJ2-5
V gene: TRBV7-2
clone size: -
D gene: -
CDR3 DNA: TGTGCCAGCAGCTTAGGGGGGAGGGAGACCCAGTACTTC
CDR3 protein: CASSLGGRETQYF

J gene: TRBJ1-1
V gene: TRBV5-6
clone size: -
D gene: TRBD1
CDR3 DNA: TGTGCCAGCAGCCGCGGTGGGGCAGGGGGTTTCTTT
CDR3 protein: CASSRGGAGGFF

J gene: TRBJ1-1
V gene: TRBV27
clone size: few
D gene: -
CDR3 DNA: TGTGCCAGCAGCTATCCGCCAGTACTGAAGGGGAACACTGAAGCTTTCTTT
CDR3 protein: CASSYPPVLKGNTEAFF

J gene: TRBJ2-3
V gene: TRBV27
clone size: -
D gene: -
CDR3 DNA: TGTGCCAGCAGTTTAGTTAGCGCCCGAGATACGCAGTATTTT
CDR3 protein: CASSLVSARDTQYF

J gene: TRBJ1-2
V gene: TRBV28
clone size: -
D gene: -
CDR3 DNA: TGTGCCAGCAGTGAGGGTAACTATGGCTACACCTTC
CDR3 protein: CASSEGNYGYTF

J gene: TRBJ1-3
V gene: TRBV6-6
clone size: -
D gene: -
CDR3 DNA: TGTGCCAGCAGTTACTCGAGCTCTGGAAACACCATATATTTT
CDR3 protein: CASSYSSSGNTIYF

J gene: TRBJ2-3
V gene: TRBV29-1
clone size: -
D gene: -
CDR3 DNA: TGCAGCGTTGAAGAGGCTAGACCCTCCCCAGATACGCAGTATTTT
CDR3 protein: CSVEEARPSPDTQYF

J gene: TRBJ1-5
V gene: TRBV15
clone size: -
D gene: -
CDR3 DNA: TGTGCCACCAGCAGGCAGTATTATAATCAGCCCCAGCATTTT
CDR3 protein: CATSRQYYNQPQHF

J gene: TRBJ1-2
V gene: TRBV25-1
clone size: -
D gene: -
CDR3 DNA: TGTGCCAGCAGTGAACTCTATGGCTACACCTTC
CDR3 protein: CASSELYGYTF

J gene: TRBJ2-2
V gene: TRBV9
clone size: -
D gene: TRBD1
CDR3 DNA: TGTGCCAGCAGCGCCAGACAGGGTCTAAGCACCGGGGAGCTGTTTTTT
CDR3 protein: CASSARQGLSTGELFF

J gene: TRBJ2-1
V gene: TRBV29-1
clone size: -
D gene: TRBD1
CDR3 DNA: TGCAGCGCTCCACGACAGGGGAATGAGCAGTTCTTC
CDR3 protein: CSAPRQGNEQFF

J gene: TRBJ2-1
V gene: TRBV7-8
clone size: -
D gene: -
CDR3 DNA: TGTGCCAGCAGCACCGGGACCGGCCTGGGTAATGAGCAGTTCTTC
CDR3 protein: CASSTGTGLGNEQFF

J gene: TRBJ2-1
V gene: TRBV5-4
clone size: -
D gene: TRBD2
CDR3 DNA: TGTGCCAGCAGCTTGCAAGCTAGCGGGAGAGTCTACAATGAGCAGTTCTTC
CDR3 protein: CASSLQASGRVYNEQFF

J gene: TRBJ1-6
V gene: TRBV6-1
clone size: -
D gene: TRBD1
CDR3 DNA: TGTGCCAGCAGCGAAGTTACGGGAGGGGGCGCCTATAATTCACCCCTCCACTTT
CDR3 protein: CASSEVTGGGAYNSPLHF

J gene: TRBJ1-1
V gene: TRBV7-9
clone size: -
D gene: -
CDR3 DNA: TGTGCCAGCAGCTTAGCGCGCTTCGACCGTGGCGGCACTGAAGCTTTCTTT
CDR3 protein: CASSLARFDRGGTEAFF

J gene: TRBJ2-3
V gene: TRBV4-1
clone size: -
D gene: -
CDR3 DNA: TGCGCCAGCAGCCAAGTAAGGGGGGTAAAGAGCGCAGATACGCAGTATTTT
CDR3 protein: CASSQVRGVKSADTQYF

J gene: TRBJ2-4
V gene: TRBV19
clone size: once
D gene: -
CDR3 DNA: TGTGCCAGTAGTATGGGGGGTTTACTCAAAAACATTCAGTACTTC
CDR3 protein: CASSMGGLLKNIQYF

J gene: TRBJ2-7
V gene: TRBV9
clone size: once
D gene: -
CDR3 DNA: TGTGCCAGCAGCAAGGGGTCCGAATACGAGCAGTACTTC
CDR3 protein: CASSKGSEYEQYF

J gene: TRBJ1-2
V gene: TRBV6-5
clone size: once
D gene: -
CDR3 DNA: TGTGCCAGCAGCGAGGAGTGGAGGTTTGGCTACACCTTC
CDR3 protein: CASSEEWRFGYTF

J gene: TRBJ2-7
V gene: TRBV6-1
clone size: few
D gene: -
CDR3 DNA: TGTGCCAGCAGTGTGGGCCGGGGAGGAAGCGAGCAGTACTTC
CDR3 protein: CASSVGRGGSEQYF

J gene: TRBJ2-2
V gene: TRBV7-3
clone size: -
D gene: -
CDR3 DNA: TGTGCCAGCAGCTACCTCCCCAGGAACACCGGGGAGCTGTTTTTT
CDR3 protein: CASSYLPRNTGELFF

J gene: TRBJ1-5
V gene: TRBV28
clone size: -
D gene: -
CDR3 DNA: TGTGCCAGCAGTTTACCGCCGGGGCAGCCCCAGCATTTT
CDR3 protein: CASSLPPGQPQHF

J gene: TRBJ2-7
V gene: TRBV27
clone size: -
D gene: TRBD2
CDR3 DNA: TGTGCCAGCAGCCGTAGGGCCGGGACTAGCGCCTCCTACGAGCAGTACTTC
CDR3 protein: CASSRRAGTSASYEQYF

J gene: TRBJ2-6
V gene: TRBV29-1
clone size: -
D gene: TRBD1
CDR3 DNA: TGCAGCGTCCTCCTTGGGACAGGTGCTGGGGCCAACGTCCTGACTTTC
CDR3 protein: CSVLLGTGAGANVLTF

J gene: TRBJ2-7
V gene: TRBV25-1
clone size: -
D gene: -
CDR3 DNA: TGTGCCAGCGGCCGGGGCTTATCCTACGAGCAGTACTTC
CDR3 protein: CASGRGLSYEQYF

J gene: TRBJ2-5
V gene: TRBV10-3
clone size: -
D gene: TRBD2
CDR3 DNA: TGTGCCATCGGGACTAGCGGGACATTGGTAGAGACCCAGTACTTC
CDR3 protein: CAIGTSGTLVETQYF

J gene: TRBJ2-7
V gene: TRBV10-3
clone size: -
D gene: TRBD2
CDR3 DNA: TGTGCCATCAGTGATCTAGCGGATTCCTACGAGCAGTACTTC
CDR3 protein: CAISDLADSYEQYF

J gene: TRBJ2-7
V gene: TRBV6-1
clone size: -
D gene: TRBD1
CDR3 DNA: TGTGCCAGCAGAGACCCAGGACAGGGCTACGAGCAGTACTTC
CDR3 protein: CASRDPGQGYEQYF

J gene: TRBJ1-1
V gene: TRBV19
clone size: few
D gene: -
CDR3 DNA: TGTGCCAGTACCCCAAAGGGGTTGCGGGGGGTAGGCACTGAAGCTTTCTTT
CDR3 protein: CASTPKGLRGVGTEAFF

J gene: TRBJ2-2
V gene: TRBV29-1
clone size: -
D gene: -
CDR3 DNA: TGCAGCGTTGCGGGCGGGAACACCGGGGAGCTGTTTTTT
CDR3 protein: CSVAGGNTGELFF

J gene: TRBJ1-5
V gene: TRBV7-2
clone size: -
D gene: -
CDR3 DNA: TGTGCCAGCAGCCCCCTCAATAGCAATCAGCCCCAGCATTTT
CDR3 protein: CASSPLNSNQPQHF

J gene: TRBJ2-2
V gene: TRBV6-1
clone size: -
D gene: TRBD1
CDR3 DNA: TGTGCCAGCAGAAACAGGGGCGGGGAGCTGTTTTTT
CDR3 protein: CASRNRGGELFF

J gene: TRBJ2-2
V gene: TRBV11-2
clone size: -
D gene: TRBD1
CDR3 DNA: TGTGCCAGCAGCTTAAGAACAGGGGTGGCCGGGGAGCTGTTTTTT
CDR3 protein: CASSLRTGVAGELFF

J gene: TRBJ2-3
V gene: TRBV29-1
clone size: -
D gene: -
CDR3 DNA: TGCAGCGTTGGGGACCGCACAGATACGCAGTATTTT
CDR3 protein: CSVGDRTDTQYF